This T cell receptor (beta chain) was retrieved from a study of cytomegalovirus exposure and HLA in healthy donors (dated by TCRdb to 2015 to 2018). About the full investigation: In an earlier analysis of 587 of the donors, roughly 300 Gb of sequence data and just under 120 million unique TCR beta sequences from about 179 million T cells were reported. Roughly 300 gigabases of sequencing data and 70 million to 95 million unique TCR sequences made up an early release that covered 500 to 700 HLA-typed donors. The genetic ancestry cluster associated with self-reported Caucasian donors included roughly four fifths of the roughly 410 genotyped donors. The study aimed to test whether signatures of past pathogen exposure could be identified by cataloging public T cell receptors. Using immunosequencing, the study profiled T cell repertoires from approximately 700 subjects and related those repertoires to cytomegalovirus serostatus. In addition to the first cohort of around 670 subjects, a separate validation cohort of 120 different subjects was used. High-throughput TCR immunosequencing, statistical association of individual TCRs with disease status, and machine learning were combined to predict cytomegalovirus infection status. To study patterns of TCR occurrence, a later analysis re-analyzed previously published TCR beta repertoires from hundreds of donors and added high-resolution HLA genotyping. The later analysis used no new phenotypic data to find candidate immune exposures, relying instead on TCR beta sequences and their occurrence across donors. An earlier analysis of fewer than 700 of the donors applied high-throughput TCR beta sequencing to assess whether each TCR beta V gene segment acted as functional or pseudogenic. Donor age, sex, ethnicity and CMV serostatus were collected together with the repertoire data. A later genetic analysis took genome-wide SNP genotypes for about three fifths of the roughly 700 donors and used that subset as a discovery cohort. Every repertoire in the discovery cohort had been generated on one and the same sequencing platform. Class I and class II HLA loci were covered by the typing at four-digit resolution. Typing coverage differed by locus: A, B, C, DRB1 and DQB1 were typed in roughly 620-640 donors, DQA1 in approximately 520, DPA1 in around 580, and DPB1 in 400 to 490. Five DR-DQ haplotypes were treated as single units for association and clustering because of strong linkage in the cohort. Among 398 genotyped donors of the cohort, an average of 235,054 unique TCR beta nucleotide sequences were sequenced per donor, roughly a sixth of them non-productive.

Measured from the cysteine to the phenylalanine, the CDR3 is 15 residues long. Just the 45-base CDR3 DNA is kept, in frame starting at base 1. From the germline V gene, CDR1 is SGDLS and CDR2 is YYNGEE. Deletion took 3 bases off V and 0 bases off J, with a span of 12 bases between the germline ends. In total, roughly 670 healthy bone marrow donors made up the cohort. All cohort members were sampled while nominally healthy, although unrecorded immune exposures were likely present. The donor tested CMV seronegative, placing the donor among the roughly 350 seronegative members of the cohort. A peripheral blood sample was provided by each donor, and peripheral blood mononuclear cells were used for TCR beta sequencing. Genomic DNA was extracted from the blood cell samples with the Qiagen DNeasy Blood Extraction Kit. Receptor amplification or capture employed the immunoSEQ multiplex PCR assay. For the multiplex PCR, a mixture combining 60 forward primers for TCR Vbeta segments and 13 reverse primers for TCR Jbeta segments was used. The CDR3 region of rearranged TCR beta genes was amplified from genomic DNA with a multiplex PCR assay. On the Illumina HiSeq System, the amplified TCR beta libraries were sequenced as 87-base-pair reads. From the authors' description of their analysis: In a later analysis, 70 million to 95 million unique TCR beta chains were counted across the 500 to 850 repertoires, and roughly 9.9 million of these chains were shared by at least two donors. A nearest-neighbor algorithm error-corrected the raw reads and collapsed the reads into unique sequences, merging closely related sequences to remove PCR and sequencing errors. To assign V, D and J gene segments, CDR3 sequences were aligned to IMGT reference sequences. For a sequence to be retained, a match of at least six nucleotides to both a V gene segment and a J gene segment was required. A rearrangement was called productive if the CDR3 had no stop codons and remained in frame with V and J, and every other rearrangement was called non-productive. CDR3 was defined by IMGT convention, running from the second conserved V-encoded cysteine to the conserved J-encoded phenylalanine. The earlier analysis of about 590 of the donors excluded sequences that lacked an unambiguous match to a single V gene segment. An earlier analysis of a few hundred of the donors called V segments functional above 56.7% productive rearrangements and segregating when the between-donor standard deviation exceeded 5%. A statistical classification framework was built to diagnose cytomegalovirus status from the catalog of TCR beta chain sequences. A later analysis assigned V and J genes by comparing TCR nucleotide sequences with IMGT/GENE-DB human TR gene sequences. Using the TCRdist pipeline, a later analysis assigned CDR3 sequences along with most-parsimonious VDJ recombination scenarios. A later analysis defined each TCR beta chain by its CDR3 amino acid sequence plus V-gene family, and excluded reads lacking a unique V-gene family. In a later analysis, some 600 highly shared, low-generation-probability nucleotide sequences were removed to address suspected cross-contamination and a sequencing artifact. For each public chain, a later analysis derived a clonal expansion index from normalized ranks of inferred template counts within each repertoire. In a later analysis, generation probabilities were computed using a VDJ recombination model fitted to out-of-frame rearrangements, and the results were checked against IGoR. In a later analysis, TCR-TCR, TCR-HLA and TCR-CMV co-occurrence was scored with hypergeometric tests, and a repertoire-size bias correction was applied to TCR pairs. To estimate false discovery rates, a later analysis permuted the HLA or CMV assignments 20 times. In a later analysis, co-occurring TCRs were grouped with DBSCAN, and TCRdist sequence similarity was added when clustering was performed within HLA-allele-positive subsets. For co-occurrence clustering, repertoires with fewer than 30,000 or more than 120,000 public chains were excluded, along with roughly five repertoires with anomalous nucleotide sharing. TCRdb carries this immuneACCESS record with in-frame sequences only. Its versions omit some clonotypes, under half of them owing to an unresolved V gene in the studies checked, with the rest unexplained. V and J calls and clone size follow that table, whereas D and trimming were derived from the DNA. The sample data list 40,000 to 55,000 clones, and approximately 70% of these were observed just once. Roughly 2.9% of the sample is taken by the ten largest.

Broader findings and caveats from the paper: A few of the identified cytomegalovirus-associated TCR beta chains were confirmed in vitro to be specific for cytomegalovirus antigens. In a later genetic analysis, a missense DCLRE1C variant was associated with V-gene and J-gene trimming of TCR beta chains, and the association was replicated in an independent cohort. In a later genetic analysis, fewer N-insertions in productive TCRs were reported among donors in an Asian-associated ancestry cluster than the approximately 710-donor mean. Linkage disequilibrium might explain the correlated functional status among segregating V segments, but an unknown experimental factor could not be excluded. The authors suggested that the approach could potentially be extended to other disease states and immunological phenotypes. Because counts were too low, about 15 rarely observed V segments, including chromosome 9 orphons, were left out of the earlier analysis of about 500 of the donors. HLA typing was unavailable for some donors at each locus, so association tests used only the typed subset. Most CMV-associated TCR beta chains appeared to be HLA-restricted in a later analysis, and the HLA associations seemed to be driven largely by CMV exposure. Some IMGT-functional V segments, including TRBV6-2 and TRBV6-3, could not be told apart with the 87-base-pair reads, so those segments were excluded. The study listed 150 to 200 TCR beta chains as associated with cytomegalovirus. In a later analysis, around 17,000 TCR beta sequences were associated with specific HLA alleles at a false discovery rate of 0.05. The classifier was reported to diagnose cytomegalovirus status with high specificity and sensitivity in both the original and validation cohorts. A cluster of highly shared sequence variants was judged likely to be a technical artifact of the sequencing pipeline. Roughly uniform sequencing depth across donors was assumed in presence/absence analyses, although this assumption may not hold. Strong co-occurrence of HLA alleles, especially DR and DQ, made assigning TCR associations to individual alleles difficult. CMV serostatus was the only immune exposure information available for the cohort. According to a later analysis, parvovirus B19, influenza, CMV and Epstein-Barr virus appeared linked to several top co-occurrence clusters. In a later analysis, HLA-associated TCR beta chains were found to be more clonally expanded and to have lower generation probabilities than equally common non-associated chains. A further reported finding was that TCR beta sequences accurately predicted the HLA-A and HLA-B alleles for most subjects in the first cohort. A later analysis found that TCR association rates varied across HLA loci, with DRB1 alleles showing the most associated TCRs and HLA-C alleles the fewest. While some public TCRs were present in many individuals, most TCR sequences turned up only very rarely across donors. This cohort had only TCR beta chains sequenced, and the lack of alpha or paired-chain data limited which features could be detected. In an earlier analysis of 450 to 750 of the donors, most TCR beta V segments appeared in productive rearrangements about 87% or about 30% of the time, broadly matching IMGT annotations.

Details on this clone: Its antigen is still unknown. The input lacks base qualities; no much larger clone sits a single base away.

Source material: PBMCs. This chain is built from TRBV9 and TRBJ1-1; too little of a D gene remains to name it. This TCR was recovered from a man in his late teens or twenties in good health and CMV-seronegative. The CDR3 is CASSGTGLLNTEAFF. Read as DNA, the sequence is TGTGCCAGCAGCGGGACCGGACTCCTGAACACTGAAGCTTTCTTT.